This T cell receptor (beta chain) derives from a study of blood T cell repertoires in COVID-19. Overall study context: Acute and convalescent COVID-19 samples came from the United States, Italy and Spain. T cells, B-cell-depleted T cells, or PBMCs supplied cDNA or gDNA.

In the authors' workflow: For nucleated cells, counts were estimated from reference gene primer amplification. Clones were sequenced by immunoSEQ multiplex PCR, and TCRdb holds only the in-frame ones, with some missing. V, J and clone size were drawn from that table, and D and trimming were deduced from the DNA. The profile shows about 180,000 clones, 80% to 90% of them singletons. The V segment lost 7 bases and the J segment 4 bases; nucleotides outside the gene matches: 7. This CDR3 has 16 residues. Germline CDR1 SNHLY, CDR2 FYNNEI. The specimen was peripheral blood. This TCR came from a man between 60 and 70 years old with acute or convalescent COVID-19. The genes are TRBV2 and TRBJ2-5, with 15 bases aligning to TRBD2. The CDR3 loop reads CASTRTSGRDRETQYF. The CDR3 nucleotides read TGTGCCAGCACCCGGACTAGCGGGAGGGATCGAGAGACCCAGTACTTC.